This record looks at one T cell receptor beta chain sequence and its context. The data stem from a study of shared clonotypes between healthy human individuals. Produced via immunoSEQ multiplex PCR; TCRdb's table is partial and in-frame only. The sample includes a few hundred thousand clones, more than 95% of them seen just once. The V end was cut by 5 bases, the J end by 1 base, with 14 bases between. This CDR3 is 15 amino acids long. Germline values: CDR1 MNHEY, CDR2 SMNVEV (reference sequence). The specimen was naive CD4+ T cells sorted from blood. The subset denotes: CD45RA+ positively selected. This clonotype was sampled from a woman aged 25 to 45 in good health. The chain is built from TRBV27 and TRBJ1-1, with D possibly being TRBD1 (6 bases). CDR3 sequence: CASSGTGPPNTEAFF. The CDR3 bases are TGTGCCAGCAGTGGAACAGGGCCCCCGAACACTGAAGCTTTCTTT.